This T cell receptor (beta chain) emerged from a study of T cells in Graves' hyperthyroidism and ophthalmopathy. Study-wide results and limits: Within blood appeared most thyroid clonotypes that had expanded above 0.001.

Graves' hyperthyroidism was deemed stable absent ophthalmopathy progression within 18 months. Newly diagnosed patients aged 18 to 65 had hyperthyroidism of under 2 months' duration. About this clonotype itself: Its specificity is not known.

It was RNA transcripts that yielded the amplified TCR beta CDR3 regions. When the TCR CDR3 underwent first-round RT-PCR, the HTBI primer set was used. One entry per CDR3 protein results from TCRdb running MiXCR on the multiplex PCR reads. In the table there are approximately 100,000 distinct CDR3 sequences, approximately 50% of which are singletons. With 4 bases clipped from V and 6 bases from J, the junction kept 7 bases outside the gene matches. This CDR3 has 14 residues. Per germline, CDR1 SGHVS and CDR2 FNYEAQ. The receptor was derived from a man in his forties with Graves' hyperthyroidism. The chain employs TRBV7-6 and TRBJ2-3, with TRBD1 identical over 7 bases. What was sequenced was blood. The CDR3 reads CASSCTGVLDTQYF. The CDR3 nucleotides read TGTGCCAGCAGCTGTACAGGGGTCCTCGATACGCAGTATTTT. The full variable domain, completed using reference TRBV7-6 and TRBJ2-3, is GAGVSQSPRYKVTKRGQDVALRCDPISGHVSLYWYRQALGQGPEFLTYFNYEAQQDKSGLPNDRFSAERPEGSISTLTIQRTEQRDSAMYRCASSCTGVLDTQYFGPGTRLTVL.